The 8 T cell receptor beta chains reported below all come from one sample, sequenced in a study of cytomegalovirus exposure and HLA in healthy donors. PCR was performed using 60 Vbeta and 13 Jbeta primers. Assay: immunoSEQ multiplex PCR; the TCRdb copy retains only in-frame clones and omits some. Of about 100,000 clones in the sample, around 77% were seen once. Sequencing input: PBMCs. These TCRs come from a woman aged 55-75 years in good health and CMV-seropositive.

CDR3 bases: TGTGCCAGCAGCAGGGACTACTATAGCAATCAGCCCCAGCATTTT. Amino acids: CASSRDYYSNQPQHF. The V call is TRBV5-8, the J call TRBJ1-5, with a possible D match to TRBD1 (5 bases). This CDR3 comprises 15 residues. Germline assignment: CDR1 SGHTS and CDR2 YDEGEE. V shed 4 bases and J shed 0 bases, with 11 bases lying between them.

The rearrangement uses TRBV5-1 and TRBJ2-1; 9 nucleotides agree with TRBD2. V lost 4 bases, J lost 6 bases, and 11 bases stayed unmatched. Germline values: CDR1 SGHRS, CDR2 YFSETQ. This CDR3 contains 16 residues. This chain's CDR3 is CASSPSVGTSSNEQFF. The CDR3 nucleotides read TGCGCCAGCAGCCCGTCAGTGGGGACTAGCTCCAATGAGCAGTTCTTC.

The rearrangement uses TRBV29-1 and TRBJ2-7, with TRBD2 identical over 11 bases. V gave up 7 bases and J gave up 6 bases; unmatched junction bases: 5. CDR1 and CDR2 from the germline V gene are SQVTM and ANQGSEA. CDR3 length: 12 residues. The CDR3 protein is CSAQLAGVEQYF. CDR3 bases: TGCAGCGCCCAACTAGCGGGAGTCGAGCAGTACTTC.

In this sample, this clone turned up once. V usage is TRBV15 and J usage is TRBJ1-1; 7 bases align to TRBD1. The CDR3 has 14 residues. Germline V CDR1 and CDR2: LNHNV, YYDKDF (reference sequence). Trimming at V came to 5 bases and at J to 5 bases, leaving 8 bases not matched to a gene. The CDR3 loop is CATSEGAGETEAFF. In DNA, the CDR3 is TGTGCCACCAGCGAGGGGGCAGGGGAGACTGAAGCTTTCTTT. The full variable domain, rest sourced from reference TRBV15 and TRBJ1-1, is DAMVIQNPRYQVTQFGKPVTLSCSQTLNHNVMYWYQQKSSQAPKLLFHYYDKDFNNEADTPDNFQSRRPNTSFCFLDIRSPGLGDTAMYLCATSEGAGETEAFFGQGTRLTVV.

The V and J genes are TRBV27 and TRBJ1-1, with 7 bases aligning to TRBD1. The germline V gene encodes CDR1 MNHEY and CDR2 SMNVEV (reference sequence). Germline trimming cut 4 bases from V and 6 bases from J; bases unmatched to any gene: 5. The CDR3 has 13 amino acids. For the CDR3, the DNA is TGTGCCAGCAGTTCCGGACAGGCGTCTGAAGCTTTCTTT. This encodes CASSSGQASEAFF.

This clone was seen only a few times. The rearrangement joins TRBV27 to TRBJ1-2, with D possibly TRBD1 on 5 matching bases. CDR3 length: 13 amino acids. V lost 2 bases and J 6 bases, leaving 10 bases between the germline ends. The germline gives CDR1 MNHEY, CDR2 SMNVEV (reference sequence). CDR3 bases: TGTGCCAGCAGTTTAAACCCAGGGAATGGCTACACCTTC. Residues: CASSLNPGNGYTF.

The rearrangement links TRBV19 to TRBJ1-2; 9 bases align to TRBD1. Per the germline V gene, CDR1 is LNHDA and CDR2 is SQIVND (reference sequence). The CDR3 is 16 amino acids. After removal of 4 bases from V and 4 bases from J, the junction contained 10 bases not matched to a gene. Here the CDR3 DNA reads TGTGCCAGTAGTAGTCGCTGGGACAGGGAGGCCTATGGCTACACCTTC. This encodes CASSSRWDREAYGYTF.

Only a few counts were recorded for this clone. For the CDR3, the DNA is TGTGCCAGCAGTGAATATCAGGCTAACACTGAAGCTTTCTTT. Protein sequence: CASSEYQANTEAFF. The chain links TRBV6-1 to TRBJ1-1, with D uncertain. The germline V gene has CDR1 MNHNS and CDR2 SASEGT. The V end was cut by 2 bases, the J end by 2 bases, with 9 bases between. The CDR3 spans 14 residues.